This T cell receptor beta chain was recorded in a study of blood T cell repertoires in COVID-19. Germline CDR1 ENHRY, CDR2 SYGVKD. This CDR3 spans 17 amino acids. The ends lost 6 bases at V and 6 bases at J; junction bases unmatched: 14. Per the original methods: For nucleated cells, counts were estimated from reference gene primer amplification. Using immunoSEQ multiplex PCR, the repertoire was profiled, and TCRdb retains in-frame clones only, with some absent. V and J calls and clone size come straight from that table; D and trimming were deduced from the DNA. The data hold about 300,000 clones, with 70% to 85% observed a single time.

The origin of this receptor is a human donor with COVID-19, enrolled during active disease. The donor label of this sample is uncertain. The chain is built from TRBV10-3 and TRBJ1-2, with TRBD1 identical over 12 bases. Sequenced: peripheral blood. The CDR3 sequence: CAISGLSPGTGGNGYTF. CDR3 nucleotides: TGTGCCATCAGCGGGCTAAGCCCCGGGACAGGGGGCAATGGCTACACCTTC.